Shown below are 3 T cell receptor beta chains from a single sample sequenced in a study of T-cell reconstitution after alpha-beta-depleted transplantation in children. Unique molecular identifiers tagged the TCRbeta library. From the PCR reads, TCRdb called clonotypes with MiXCR, one entry per CDR3 protein. Of fewer than 750,000 distinct CDR3 sequences listed, around 27% were seen once; the top ten hold just over 35%. The material sequenced was PBMCs, taken before TCRalphabeta/CD19-depleted stem cell transplant. All receptors derive from a boy younger than two with Wiskott-Aldrich syndrome, due to receive a stem cell transplant.

V is TRBV10-3 and J is TRBJ2-3; 9 nucleotides line up with TRBD2. The CDR3 totals 15 residues. The germline V gene has CDR1 ENHRY and CDR2 SYGVKD. After removal of 3 bases from V and 6 bases from J, the junction contained 7 bases not matched to a gene. The CDR3 DNA reads as TGTGCCATCAGTGACGGGACTAGCAGGGGGGATACGCAGTATTTT. Protein: CAISDGTSRGDTQYF.

The chain is built from TRBV20-1 and TRBJ2-7; D gene uncertain. Looked up from germline, CDR1 is DFQATT and CDR2 is SNEGSKA (reference sequence). This CDR3 comprises 12 residues. Trimming took 6 bases from V and 2 from J, leaving 11 bases between them. For the CDR3, the DNA is TGCAGTGCCACCCCTTTCCCCTACGAGCAGTACTTC. Residues: CSATPFPYEQYF.

This clonotype has more than one count but fewer than ten. J is TRBJ2-3 and V is TRBV20-1; the match to TRBD2 covers 7 bases. The trim removed 7 bases at V and 5 bases at J, leaving 9 bases unmatched. CDR1 and CDR2 from the germline V gene are DFQATT and SNEGSKA (reference sequence). This CDR3 has 13 residues. Here the CDR3 DNA reads TGCAGTGTTACTGGCGGGAGAGGAGATACGCAGTATTTT. Residues: CSVTGGRGDTQYF.